The 32 T cell receptor beta chains below all came from one sample that was sequenced in a study of T-cell reconstitution after alpha-beta-depleted transplantation in children. The authors prepared the TCRbeta library with unique molecular identifiers. TCRdb reprocessed the PCR reads with MiXCR, giving one entry per CDR3 protein. The sample consists of 600,000 or so distinct CDR3 sequences, more than 20% of them appearing once. Sequences were derived from PBMCs, mostly from graft donor cells, sampled 360 days after TCRalphabeta/CD19-depleted stem cell transplant. Source of these receptors: a boy less than two years old who had a stem cell transplant for acute myeloid leukemia, so the T cells may come from the graft donor.

In its sample, this clonotype was seen many times. The chain has TRBV7-9 and TRBJ1-1; D is perhaps TRBD1 (5 bases). The CDR3 spans 14 residues. The ends were cut back, 1 base at V and 2 bases at J, with 8 bases in the middle. CDR1 and CDR2 (germline): SEHNR, FQNEAQ (reference sequence). This CDR3 is CASSLGDSNTEAFF. Written as DNA, the CDR3 is TGTGCCAGCAGCTTAGGAGACAGTAACACTGAAGCTTTCTTT.

This clonotype was counted ten times or more. The DNA of the CDR3 is TGCAGTGCCGTTCAACAGGGGAATGAGCAGTTCTTC. Translated: CSAVQQGNEQFF. The gene calls are TRBV20-1 and TRBJ2-1, with 7 positions matching TRBD1. Germline V gives CDR1 DFQATT, CDR2 SNEGSKA (reference sequence). V trimming: 6 bases; J trimming: 7 bases; junction bases outside the gene matches: 6. This CDR3 region has 12 residues.

This clonotype was picked up a small number of times. The J gene is TRBJ2-5, the V gene TRBV12-3 or TRBV12-4, with D unclear. The CDR3 is 13 amino acids. V dropped 7 bases and J dropped 5 bases, with 14 bases sitting between them. The CDR3 is CASNIGLRETQYF. CDR3 nucleotide sequence: TGTGCCAGCAATATAGGGCTGCGGGAGACCCAGTACTTC.

In its sample, this clonotype was seen a few times. The rearrangement uses TRBV29-1 and TRBJ2-7; 7 bases fit TRBD1. CDR1 SQVTM and CDR2 ANQGSEA come from the germline V gene. V lost 6 bases to trimming and J lost 4 bases; unmatched junction nucleotides: 18. The CDR3 covers 16 residues. CDR3 protein: CSVARYKEGGLYEQYF. Written as DNA, the CDR3 is TGCAGCGTCGCAAGATATAAGGAAGGGGGCCTTTACGAGCAGTACTTC.

The V gene is TRBV5-1, the J gene TRBJ2-1, with 9 positions matching TRBD1. Germline CDR1 SGHRS, CDR2 YFSETQ. This CDR3 is 16 amino acids long. The V gene end was trimmed by 4 bases and the J gene end by 9 bases; junction bases not matched to a gene: 14. This chain's CDR3 is CASSHPLGTGSVEQFF. In DNA form, the CDR3 reads TGCGCCAGCAGCCATCCTCTGGGGACAGGGTCGGTTGAGCAGTTCTTC.

The rearrangement links TRBV11-2 to TRBJ2-7; 7 nucleotides align to TRBD1. The length of the CDR3 is 15 residues. Looked up from germline, CDR1 is SGHAT and CDR2 is FQNNGV. Trimming removed 1 base from V and 0 bases from J; junction bases left unmatched: 3. In DNA, the CDR3 is TGTGCCAGCAGCTTAGGTCCAGGGGGCTCCTACGAGCAGTACGTC. This gives the protein CASSLGPGGSYEQYV.

The CDR3 protein is CASSLSRTEGTSGAYEQYV. In DNA, the CDR3 is TGTGCCAGCAGTTTATCAAGGACAGAGGGGACTAGCGGGGCCTACGAGCAGTACGTC. The chain carries TRBV27 and TRBJ2-7; TRBD2 matches at 13 bases. The germline V gene encodes CDR1 MNHEY and CDR2 SMNVEV (reference sequence). V shed 0 bases and J 2 bases; nucleotides not matched to a gene: 10. There are 19 residues in the CDR3.

The CDR3 spells CASSYRFRRGVVDTQYF. The CDR3, as DNA: TGTGCCAGCAGTTATAGGTTCCGGCGGGGGGTCGTGGATACGCAGTATTTT. V usage is TRBV6-5 and J usage is TRBJ2-3; 8 positions agree with TRBD2. Germline trimming cut 3 bases from V and 6 bases from J; bases unmatched to any gene: 14. This CDR3 has 17 amino acids. The V gene's germline CDR1 is MNHEY and CDR2 SVGAGI.

The rearrangement uses TRBV10-3 and TRBJ1-5; D gene uncertain. The germline CDR1 and CDR2 sequences are ENHRY and SYGVKD. CDR3 length: 14 amino acids. V was shortened by 0 bases and J by 4 bases, with 7 bases between the two germline ends. The CDR3: CAISESGLNQPQHF. The CDR3 region has the DNA TGTGCCATCAGTGAGTCAGGTTTGAATCAGCCCCAGCATTTT.

The chain employs TRBV20-1 and TRBJ1-2, with D possibly TRBD1 on 5 matching bases. Between the trimmed V and J ends, which lost 3 bases and 4 bases, there was a span of 15 bases. Germline CDR1 DFQATT, CDR2 SNEGSKA (reference sequence). The CDR3 is 14 amino acids. The CDR3 reads CSASDAGTAYGYTF. For the CDR3, the DNA is TGCAGTGCTAGTGACGCCGGGACGGCCTATGGCTACACCTTC.

The J gene is TRBJ2-3, the V gene TRBV2; D not resolved. The CDR3 totals 16 residues. V was pared by 0 bases and J by 0 bases, with 10 bases between. Germline CDR1 and CDR2: SNHLY and FYNNEI. The CDR3 DNA follows: TGTGCCAGCAGTGAAGCGCGAGTAAGAAGCACAGATACGCAGTATTTT. It codes for CASSEARVRSTDTQYF.

J is TRBJ2-1 and V is TRBV12-3 or TRBV12-4; tentative D call: TRBD2 (7 bases). The germline V and J ends were trimmed by 4 bases and 12 bases, with 13 bases remaining between them. The CDR3 covers 12 residues. CDR3 sequence reads: CASSWEGGWQFF. In nucleotides, the CDR3 is TGTGCCAGCAGTTGGGAGGGGGGTTGGCAGTTCTTC.

This clonotype was detected ten times or more. V gene TRBV12-3 or TRBV12-4 combines with J gene TRBJ1-6; possible D gene TRBD1, 5 bases. The CDR3 has 14 residues. Trimming left V 6 bases short and J 6 bases short, with 12 bases between. CDR3 sequence: CASRQGRINSPLHF. The CDR3 DNA reads TGTGCCAGCAGGCAGGGACGGATTAATTCACCCCTCCACTTT.

The sample holds many counts of this clonotype. The rearrangement joins TRBV20-1 to TRBJ2-1; 11 bases agree with TRBD2. The germline V gene has CDR1 DFQATT and CDR2 SNEGSKA (reference sequence). This CDR3 spans 15 amino acids. V lost 3 bases, J lost 8 bases, and 9 bases stayed unmatched. The CDR3 reads CSARPLAGGYDEQFF. The CDR3 DNA is TGCAGTGCTAGGCCCCTAGCGGGGGGCTATGATGAGCAGTTCTTC.

This clonotype was picked up many times. The rearrangement uses TRBV6-5 and TRBJ1-2; the D gene is possibly TRBD1 (6 bases). This CDR3 region has 16 residues. V lost 0 bases and J lost 4, with 15 bases in between. CDR1 and CDR2 (germline): MNHEY, SVGAGI. The CDR3 sequence is CASSYSNRGRGYGYTF. CDR3 DNA sequence: TGTGCCAGCAGTTACTCGAATCGGGGGCGCGGCTATGGCTACACCTTC.

The chain joins TRBV6-5 to TRBJ1-1; unclear D gene. Trimming took off 2 bases at V and 2 bases at J, with 15 bases between the two ends. The germline gives CDR1 MNHEY, CDR2 SVGAGI. The CDR3 sequence is 16 residues long. CDR3 sequence (DNA): TGTGCCAGCAGTTACGCCTACCTTGGAGGAAACACTGAAGCTTTCTTT. Translation: CASSYAYLGGNTEAFF.

The gene calls are TRBV12-5 and TRBJ2-5, with D possibly matching TRBD2 (6 bases). This CDR3 region has 17 residues. Germline V CDR1 and CDR2: LGHNT, FRNRAP. The V and J ends lost 2 bases and 2 bases respectively, with 18 bases between them. CDR3 sequence reads: CASGLSRAGPLQETQYF. CDR3 DNA sequence: TGTGCTAGTGGTTTGTCGAGGGCGGGACCATTACAAGAGACCCAGTACTTC.

At least ten counts were recorded for this clonotype. This sequence joins TRBV6-6 and TRBJ1-5; maybe TRBD1 (5 bases). Germline V CDR1 and CDR2: MNHNY, SVGAGI (reference sequence). The CDR3 covers 15 residues. Trimming shortened V by 6 bases and J by 0 bases, and 12 bases separated the two germline ends. The CDR3 region is CASRTDSLSNQPQHF. CDR3 sequence (DNA): TGTGCCAGCAGGACAGATTCGCTTAGCAATCAGCCCCAGCATTTT.

This chain connects TRBV9 to TRBJ2-1; D gene unclear. CDR3 length equals 14 residues. Germline lookup yields CDR1 SGDLS and CDR2 YYNGEE. V shed 4 bases and J shed 5 bases, with 13 bases lying between them. The CDR3 sequence is CASSLPGTHNEQFF. CDR3 sequence (DNA): TGTGCCAGCAGCTTACCAGGTACCCACAATGAGCAGTTCTTC. Variable domain in full (rest from reference TRBV9 and TRBJ2-1): DSGVTQTPKHLITATGQRVTLRCSPRSGDLSVYWYQQSLDQGLQFLIQYYNGEERAKGNILERFSAQQFPDLHSELNLSSLELGDSALYFCASSLPGTHNEQFFGPGTRLTVL.

The rearrangement joins TRBV7-9 to TRBJ1-1; D is unresolved. The CDR3 has 15 residues. V lost 4 bases, J lost 0 bases, and 12 bases lay in between. Germline V lookup: CDR1 SEHNR, CDR2 FQNEAQ (reference sequence). CDR3 nucleotides: TGTGCCAGCAGCTCCTCTTTGACTGTGAACACTGAAGCTTTCTTT. It translates to CASSSSLTVNTEAFF.

This clonotype showed up many times. This chain joins TRBV20-1 and TRBJ2-5; 8 bases are a match to TRBD1. V trimming: 5 bases; J trimming: 5 bases; junction bases outside the gene matches: 10. The germline gives CDR1 DFQATT, CDR2 SNEGSKA (reference sequence). This CDR3 comprises 14 residues. The CDR3 nucleotides read TGCAGTGCTCCCGGACAGGGAGGATATGAGACCCAGTACTTC. Its protein product is CSAPGQGGYETQYF.

This clonotype appeared many times. This chain connects TRBV4-2 to TRBJ2-1; 10 bases fit TRBD2. This CDR3 has 16 amino acids. Germline values: CDR1 LGHNA, CDR2 YNFKEQ. V trimming: 1 base; J trimming: 5 bases; junction bases outside the gene matches: 5. CDR3: CASSQAGTSANNEQFF. The DNA of the CDR3 is TGTGCCAGCAGCCAAGCGGGGACTAGCGCAAACAATGAGCAGTTCTTC.

The rearrangement joins TRBV12-3 or TRBV12-4 to TRBJ2-1; TRBD2 is a possible D gene (7 bases). The CDR3 has 15 residues. The ends were cut back, 2 bases at V and 3 bases at J, with 11 bases in the middle. CDR3 nucleotides: TGTGCCAGCAGTTTAAGGGGGGGGTACTACAATGAGCAGTTCTTC. Its translation: CASSLRGGYYNEQFF.

This clonotype was recorded many times. The chain links TRBV15 to TRBJ1-5, with D unclear. Germline CDR1 and CDR2: LNHNV and YYDKDF (reference sequence). This CDR3 region has 15 residues. V was cut by 3 bases and J by 0 bases, with 9 bases left in between. The CDR3 region has the DNA TGTGCCACCAGCAGCACCGGGAGTAGCAATCAGCCCCAGCATTTT. It encodes CATSSTGSSNQPQHF.

The chain links TRBV7-8 to TRBJ2-3, with D hard to call. Trimming took off 5 bases at V and 2 bases at J, with 14 bases between the two ends. The CDR3 has 15 amino acids. Germline V gene data show CDR1 as SGHVS and CDR2 as FQNEAQ. CDR3 loop: CASSVTGAPTDTQYF. The CDR3 DNA sequence: TGTGCCAGCAGCGTAACGGGCGCCCCCACAGATACGCAGTATTTT.

V and J are TRBV27 and TRBJ2-7, with 10 bases that match TRBD1. V shed 2 bases and J 5 bases; nucleotides not matched to a gene: 6. The germline V gene encodes CDR1 MNHEY and CDR2 SMNVEV (reference sequence). This CDR3 has 15 amino acids. The CDR3 DNA reads as TGTGCCAGCAGTTTAATGGGACAGGGGAGGAACGAGCAGTACTTC. Its protein product is CASSLMGQGRNEQYF.

This clonotype was counted ten times or more. The rearrangement joins TRBV27 to TRBJ2-2; tentatively, D is TRBD1 (6 bases). Germline V gene sequence: CDR1 MNHEY, CDR2 SMNVEV (reference sequence). Trimming took 5 bases from V and 1 from J, leaving 23 bases between them. The CDR3 has 19 residues. The CDR3 DNA is TGTGCCAGCAGTCCTAACTTTAGTCCCGGGACATTGAACACCGGGGAGCTGTTTTTT. Translation gives CASSPNFSPGTLNTGELFF.

The chain has TRBV24-1 and TRBJ2-3; D remains ambiguous. Germline-derived CDR1 and CDR2 are KGHDR and SFDVKD. Trimming took off 0 bases at V and 4 bases at J, with 7 bases between the two ends. The CDR3 contains 14 residues. In DNA form, the CDR3 reads TGTGCCACCAGTGATTTGACGGTTCCAGATACGCAGTATTTT. Translation: CATSDLTVPDTQYF.

The rearrangement uses TRBV7-2 and TRBJ1-1; a possible D gene is TRBD1 (5 bases). Germline CDR1 and CDR2: SGHTA and FQGNSA. V was clipped by 4 bases and J by 3 bases, with 18 bases between them. CDR3 size: 16 residues. The CDR3 sequence is CASSSSGTNQYTEAFF. CDR3 in DNA: TGTGCCAGCAGCTCCTCCGGGACGAATCAGTACACTGAAGCTTTCTTT.

This clonotype came up many times. The V and J genes are TRBV6-5 and TRBJ1-1, with TRBD1 matching over 8 bases. V lost 2 bases, J lost 4 bases, and 6 bases stayed unmatched. CDR3 length equals 15 residues. Germline CDR1 MNHEY, CDR2 SVGAGI. The CDR3 protein is CASSYDRTGPTEAFF. CDR3 bases: TGTGCCAGCAGTTACGACCGGACAGGGCCCACTGAAGCTTTCTTT.

This clonotype has ten or more counts. V gene TRBV28 combines with J gene TRBJ1-2; the match to TRBD1 covers 11 bases. V trimming: 6 bases; J trimming: 4 bases; junction bases outside the gene matches: 7. This CDR3 region has 15 residues. Per the germline V gene, CDR1 is MDHEN and CDR2 is SYDVKM. CDR3 nucleotides: TGTGCCAGCAGGAAGGACAGGGGGCATAGCTATGGCTACACCTTC. Protein product: CASRKDRGHSYGYTF.

This clonotype turned up a few times. J is TRBJ2-1 and V is TRBV6-5; D remains ambiguous. Trimming removed 4 bases from V and 4 bases from J, with 20 bases in between. The germline gives CDR1 MNHEY, CDR2 SVGAGI. The CDR3 covers 17 residues. CDR3 nucleotides: TGTGCCAGCAGTTCGCAACGGGTCGCAGGCCCTTACAATGAGCAGTTCTTC. Translated: CASSSQRVAGPYNEQFF.